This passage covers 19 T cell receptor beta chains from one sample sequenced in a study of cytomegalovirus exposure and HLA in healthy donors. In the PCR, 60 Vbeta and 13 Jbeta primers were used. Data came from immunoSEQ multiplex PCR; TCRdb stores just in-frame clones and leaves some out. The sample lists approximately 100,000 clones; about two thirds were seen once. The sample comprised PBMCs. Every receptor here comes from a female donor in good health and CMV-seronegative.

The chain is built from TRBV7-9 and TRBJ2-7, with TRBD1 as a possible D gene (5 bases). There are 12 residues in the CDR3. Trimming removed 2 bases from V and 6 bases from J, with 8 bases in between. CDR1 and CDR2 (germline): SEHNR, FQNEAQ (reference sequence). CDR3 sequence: CASSLQGIEQYF. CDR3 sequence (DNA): TGTGCCAGCAGCTTACAGGGTATCGAGCAGTACTTC.

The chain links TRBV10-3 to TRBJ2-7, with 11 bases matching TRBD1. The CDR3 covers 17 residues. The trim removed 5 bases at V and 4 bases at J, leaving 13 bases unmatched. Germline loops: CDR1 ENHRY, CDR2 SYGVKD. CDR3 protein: CAISTLISGTGGYEQYF. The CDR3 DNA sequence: TGTGCCATCAGTACTCTTATCTCCGGGACAGGGGGGTACGAGCAGTACTTC.

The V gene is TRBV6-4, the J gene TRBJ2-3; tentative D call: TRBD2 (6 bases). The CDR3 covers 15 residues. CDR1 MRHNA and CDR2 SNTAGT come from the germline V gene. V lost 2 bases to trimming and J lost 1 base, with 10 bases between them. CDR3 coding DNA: TGTGCCAGCAGTGACAGTGCTAGCGGCACAGATACGCAGTATTTT. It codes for CASSDSASGTDTQYF.

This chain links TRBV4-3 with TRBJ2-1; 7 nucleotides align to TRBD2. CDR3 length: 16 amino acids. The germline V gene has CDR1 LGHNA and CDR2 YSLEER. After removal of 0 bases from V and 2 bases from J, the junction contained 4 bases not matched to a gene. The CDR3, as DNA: TGCGCCAGCAGCCAAGATGCCCTAGCGGCCTACAATGAGCAGTTCTTC. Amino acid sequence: CASSQDALAAYNEQFF.

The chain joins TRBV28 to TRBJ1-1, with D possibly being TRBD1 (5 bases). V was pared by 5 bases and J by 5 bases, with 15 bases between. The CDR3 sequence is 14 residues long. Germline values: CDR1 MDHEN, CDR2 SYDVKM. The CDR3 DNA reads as TGTGCCAGCAGTGCCCTAGGGGTGGTGACTGAAGCTTTCTTT. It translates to CASSALGVVTEAFF. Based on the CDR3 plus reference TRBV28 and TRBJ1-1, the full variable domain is DVKVTQSSRYLVKRTGEKVFLECVQDMDHENMFWYRQDPGLGLRLIYFSYDVKMKEKGDIPEGYSVSREKKERFSLILESASTNQTSMYLCASSALGVVTEAFFGQGTRLTVV.

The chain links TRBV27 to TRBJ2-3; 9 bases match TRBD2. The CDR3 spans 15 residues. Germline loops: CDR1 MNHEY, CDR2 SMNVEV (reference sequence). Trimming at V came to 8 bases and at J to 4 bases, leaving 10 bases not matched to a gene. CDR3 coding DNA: TGTGCCAGCGGCGGCCTAGCGGGACGGTCAGATACGCAGTATTTT. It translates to CASGGLAGRSDTQYF.

The CDR3, as DNA: TGCAGCGTTGGGTCCGCTGGCGGGATGGGTGATACGCAGTATTTT. This translates into CSVGSAGGMGDTQYF. The chain is built from TRBV29-1 and TRBJ2-3, with D tentatively TRBD2 (6 bases). Germline V gene data show CDR1 as SQVTM and CDR2 as ANQGSEA. CDR3 length: 15 residues. V was shortened by 4 bases and J by 6 bases, with 20 bases between the two germline ends.

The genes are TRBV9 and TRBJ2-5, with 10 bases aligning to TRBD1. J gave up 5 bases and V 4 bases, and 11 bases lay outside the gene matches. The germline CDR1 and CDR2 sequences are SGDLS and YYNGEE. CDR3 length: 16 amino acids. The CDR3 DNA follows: TGTGCCAGCAGCTCGCGACAGGGGGCTGTTTCGGAGACCCAGTACTTC. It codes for CASSSRQGAVSETQYF.

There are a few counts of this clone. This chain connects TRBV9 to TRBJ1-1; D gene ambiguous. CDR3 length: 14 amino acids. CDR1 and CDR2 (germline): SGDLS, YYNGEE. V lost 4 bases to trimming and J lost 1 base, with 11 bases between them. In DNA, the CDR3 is TGTGCCAGCAGCCCCCGACCAGGGAACACTGAAGCTTTCTTT. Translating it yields CASSPRPGNTEAFF.

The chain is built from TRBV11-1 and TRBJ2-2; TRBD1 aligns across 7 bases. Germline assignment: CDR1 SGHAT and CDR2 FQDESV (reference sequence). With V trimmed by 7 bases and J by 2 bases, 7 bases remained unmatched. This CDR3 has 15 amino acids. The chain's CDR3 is CASTLRDSNTGELFF. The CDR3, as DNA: TGTGCCAGCACCCTCCGGGACAGTAACACCGGGGAGCTGTTTTTT.

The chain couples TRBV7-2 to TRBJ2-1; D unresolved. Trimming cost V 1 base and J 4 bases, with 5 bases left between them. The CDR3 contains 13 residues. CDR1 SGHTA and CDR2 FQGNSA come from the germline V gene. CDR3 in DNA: TGTGCCAGCAGCTTAGGTCCGTACAATGAGCAGTTCTTC. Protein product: CASSLGPYNEQFF.

The CDR3 spells CASSSAASTNEKLFF. CDR3 DNA: TGTGCCAGCTCCTCCGCGGCATCAACTAATGAAAAACTGTTTTTT. J is TRBJ1-4 and V is TRBV18; no clear D gene. The V gene lost 6 bases and the J gene lost 0 bases, with 11 bases spanning the gap. The CDR3 has 15 amino acids. Germline CDR1 is KGHSH and CDR2 is LQKENI.

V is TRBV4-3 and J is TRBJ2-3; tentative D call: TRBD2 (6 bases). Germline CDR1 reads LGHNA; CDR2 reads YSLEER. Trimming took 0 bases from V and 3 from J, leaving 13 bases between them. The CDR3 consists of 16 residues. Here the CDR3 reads CASSQEGRDSTDTQYF. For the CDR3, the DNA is TGCGCCAGCAGCCAAGAAGGTAGGGACTCTACAGATACGCAGTATTTT.

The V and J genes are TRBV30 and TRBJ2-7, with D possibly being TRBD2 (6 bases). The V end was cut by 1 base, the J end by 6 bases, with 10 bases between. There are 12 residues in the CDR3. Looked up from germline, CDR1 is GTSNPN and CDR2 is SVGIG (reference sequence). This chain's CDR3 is CAWSGGGFEQYF. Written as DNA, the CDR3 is TGTGCCTGGAGTGGAGGAGGGTTCGAGCAGTACTTC.

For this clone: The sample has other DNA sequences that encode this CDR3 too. The CDR3 protein is CASSLSNEQFF. The CDR3 region has the DNA TGTGCCAGCAGCCTATCCAATGAGCAGTTCTTC. The rearrangement links TRBV5-4 to TRBJ2-1, with no clear D. The V and J ends lost 4 bases and 6 bases respectively, with 5 bases between them. CDR1 is SGHNT, CDR2 YYREEE, per germline (reference sequence). This CDR3 comprises 11 residues.

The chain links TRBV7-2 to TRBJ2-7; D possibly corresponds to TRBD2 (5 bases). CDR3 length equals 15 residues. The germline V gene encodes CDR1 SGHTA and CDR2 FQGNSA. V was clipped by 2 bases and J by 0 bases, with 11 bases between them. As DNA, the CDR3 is TGTGCCAGCAGCTTAACGTCTAGCTTCTCCTACGAGCAGTACTTC. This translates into CASSLTSSFSYEQYF.

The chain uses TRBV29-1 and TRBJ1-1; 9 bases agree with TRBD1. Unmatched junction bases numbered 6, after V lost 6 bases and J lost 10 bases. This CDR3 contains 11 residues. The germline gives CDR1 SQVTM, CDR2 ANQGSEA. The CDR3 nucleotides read TGCAGCGTCTTCACAGGGGGCAGAGCTTTCTTT. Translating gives CSVFTGGRAFF. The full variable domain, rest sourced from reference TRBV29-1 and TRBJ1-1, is SAVISQKPSRDICQRGTSLTIQCQVDSQVTMMFWYRQQPGQSLTLIATANQGSEATYESGFVIDKFPISRPNLTFSTLTVSNMSPEDSSIYLCSVFTGGRAFFGQGTRLTVV.

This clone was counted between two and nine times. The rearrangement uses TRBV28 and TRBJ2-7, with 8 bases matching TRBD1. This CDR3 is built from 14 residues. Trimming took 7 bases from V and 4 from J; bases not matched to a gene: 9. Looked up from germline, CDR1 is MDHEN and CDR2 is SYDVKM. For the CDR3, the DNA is TGTGCCAGCATCCCAGGGGGCAACCCTTACGAGCAGTACTTC. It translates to CASIPGGNPYEQYF.

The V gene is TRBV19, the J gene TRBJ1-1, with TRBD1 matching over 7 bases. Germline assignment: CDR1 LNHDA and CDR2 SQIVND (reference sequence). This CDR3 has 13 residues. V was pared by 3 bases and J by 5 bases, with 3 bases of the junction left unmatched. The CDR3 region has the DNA TGTGCCAGTAGTATTTCACAGGGGACTGAAGCTTTCTTT. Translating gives CASSISQGTEAFF.